The 27 T cell receptor beta chains listed next were all sequenced from one sample in a study of blood T cells in healthy people across ages. A second roughly 6 to 11 cycle PCR used barcoded and J-beta primers. One entry per CDR3 protein results from TCRdb running MiXCR on the 5' RACE reads. The sample has about 1.4 million distinct CDR3 sequences; approximately 63% are singletons. Sequenced: blood. Source of these receptors: a young man in good health.

The CDR3 protein is CASSTKTGLRETQYF. CDR3 sequence (DNA): TGTGCCAGCTCAACAAAGACAGGCCTCCGGGAGACCCAGTACTTC. The chain employs TRBV18 and TRBJ2-5; D might be TRBD1 (6 bases). Trimming shortened V by 5 bases and J by 5 bases, and 18 bases separated the two germline ends. CDR3 length equals 15 residues. Germline V gene sequence: CDR1 KGHSH, CDR2 LQKENI.

This clonotype has more than one count but fewer than ten. The chain combines TRBV12-3 or TRBV12-4 with TRBJ1-2; no clear D. Trimming left V 9 bases short and J 8 bases short, with 13 bases between. There are 11 residues in the CDR3. CDR3 DNA sequence: TGTGCCAGTAGGACCGGGCCCGGCTACACCTTC. It is translated as CASRTGPGYTF.

The rearrangement links TRBV20-1 to TRBJ2-7; 10 bases agree with TRBD2. V shed 7 bases, J shed 3 bases, and the junction held 3 bases outside the gene matches. This CDR3 is built from 12 residues. Per the germline V gene, CDR1 is DFQATT and CDR2 is SNEGSKA (reference sequence). The CDR3 coding sequence is TGCAGTGGAGGGACTAGCGTCTACGAGCAGTACTTC. Its protein product is CSGGTSVYEQYF.

The chain joins TRBV5-6 to TRBJ2-4; no clear D. The CDR3 is 13 residues long. Trimming pared 4 bases from V and 6 bases from J, leaving 11 bases between. Looked up from germline, CDR1 is SGHDT and CDR2 is YYEEEE. In nucleotides, the CDR3 is TGTGCCAGCAGCGGCGGAGCGACAAACATTCAGTACTTC. Its translation is CASSGGATNIQYF.

As to this clonotype: No conserved phenylalanine or tryptophan is present at the end of the CDR3, so a read error is the likely explanation. The chain combines TRBV20-1 with TRBJ2-5; D gene unclear. The V gene's germline CDR1 is DFQATT and CDR2 SNEGSKA (reference sequence). The CDR3 sequence is 16 residues long. V dropped 0 bases and J dropped 7 bases, with 21 bases sitting between them. CDR3 amino acids: CSARDEAGAGRSTQYY. CDR3 nucleotide sequence: TGCAGTGCTAGAGATGAGGCAGGCGCAGGAAGATCGACCCAGTACTAC.

The chain has TRBV29-1 and TRBJ1-1; 8 positions match TRBD1. After removal of 6 bases from V and 7 bases from J, the junction contained 7 bases not matched to a gene. This CDR3 has 12 residues. Germline-derived CDR1 and CDR2 are SQVTM and ANQGSEA. In DNA form, the CDR3 reads TGCAGCGTCTTAGGACAGGGATATGAAGCTTTCTTT. It encodes CSVLGQGYEAFF.

This chain joins TRBV12-3 or TRBV12-4 and TRBJ1-3, with 7 bases aligning to TRBD1. Germline trimming cut 2 bases from V and 10 bases from J; bases unmatched to any gene: 14. The CDR3 runs to 16 residues. The CDR3 nucleotides are TGTGCCAGCAGTTTACAGGGGGGGACTAAGGTTCATACCATATATTTT. It encodes CASSLQGGTKVHTIYF.

The chain is built from TRBV7-9 and TRBJ1-2, with a possible D match to TRBD1 (5 bases). This CDR3 has 12 residues. CDR1 is SEHNR, CDR2 FQNEAQ, per germline (reference sequence). V dropped 8 bases and J dropped 6 bases, with 13 bases sitting between them. For the CDR3, the DNA is TGTGCCAGCGGGGGGACGGCCGATGGCTACACCTTC. Protein: CASGGTADGYTF. The full variable domain, with the rest looked up from reference TRBV7-9 and TRBJ1-2, is DTGVSQNPRHKITKRGQNVTFRCDPISEHNRLYWYRQTLGQGPEFLTYFQNEAQLEKSRLLSDRFSAERPKGSFSTLEIQRTEQGDSAMYLCASGGTADGYTFGSGTRLTVV.

This clonotype was counted a few times. The CDR3 DNA is TGCAGCGGCACGAGCCCCCAGGGGTACAATGAGCAGTTCTTC. Amino acids: CSGTSPQGYNEQFF. The chain employs TRBV29-1 and TRBJ2-1; D possibly corresponds to TRBD1 (6 bases). The V gene's germline CDR1 is SQVTM and CDR2 ANQGSEA. The CDR3 has 14 amino acids. The germline V and J ends were trimmed by 7 bases and 4 bases, with 17 bases remaining between them.

A remark on this clonotype: At one end, the junction sequence differs from germline, possibly due to a read error. V usage is TRBV2 and J usage is TRBJ1-2; 7 bases align to TRBD1. This CDR3 has 14 amino acids. CDR1 and CDR2 (germline): SNHLY, FYNNEI. CDR3 DNA sequence: TGTGTCAGCAGTGATCGTGGCCAGGGGGATGGCTACACCTTC. This sequence encodes CVSSDRGQGDGYTF.

In regard to this clonotype: Sequence at one end of the junction differs from germline and may be a read error. The genes are TRBV27 and TRBJ1-2; tentatively, D is TRBD1 (5 bases). This CDR3 is built from 14 residues. In germline, CDR1 is MNHEY, CDR2 SMNVEV (reference sequence). CDR3 amino acids: CASQRFQGDHGYIF. The CDR3 nucleotides are TGTGCTTCGCAAAGGTTCCAGGGAGATCATGGCTACATCTTC.

The rearrangement links TRBV10-3 to TRBJ1-1, with D hard to call. The V gene lost 10 bases and the J gene lost 0 bases, with 9 bases spanning the gap. Per the germline V gene, CDR1 is ENHRY and CDR2 is SYGVKD. The CDR3 runs 12 residues. CDR3 sequence: CATGRLNTEAFF. The DNA for the CDR3 is TGTGCCACCGGACGGCTGAACACTGAAGCTTTCTTT.

V gene TRBV12-3 or TRBV12-4 combines with J gene TRBJ2-7; D not certain. The CDR3 is 11 residues long. Trimming left V 3 bases short and J 5 bases short, with 5 bases between. The CDR3 spells CASSFDDEQYF. The CDR3 region has the DNA TGTGCCAGCAGTTTCGACGACGAGCAGTACTTC.

CDR3 region: CASSGRSPYGYTF. CDR3 bases: TGTGCCAGCAGTGGACGGTCCCCCTATGGCTACACCTTC. The chain couples TRBV28 to TRBJ1-2; D remains ambiguous. CDR1 and CDR2 (germline): MDHEN, SYDVKM. This CDR3 has 13 residues. Between the trimmed V and J ends, which lost 5 bases and 4 bases, there was a span of 11 bases.

J is TRBJ2-5 and V is TRBV20-1; 9 bases fit TRBD2. Germline CDR1 and CDR2: DFQATT and SNEGSKA (reference sequence). The CDR3 length is 15 residues. J was trimmed by 5 bases and V by 5 bases; bases with no gene match: 12. The CDR3 sequence is CSADWSGGPGETQYF. As DNA, the CDR3 is TGCAGTGCTGATTGGAGCGGGGGGCCCGGGGAGACCCAGTACTTC.

The J gene is TRBJ2-1, the V gene TRBV12-3 or TRBV12-4, with D possibly TRBD1 on 6 matching bases. CDR3 length equals 12 residues. Trimming left V 8 bases short and J 10 bases short, with 15 bases between. CDR3 residues: CASRDTTYEQFF. The CDR3 DNA follows: TGTGCCAGCCGGGACACCACCTACGAGCAGTTCTTC.

The J gene is TRBJ2-7, the V gene TRBV7-6; the D call may be TRBD1 or TRBD2 (5 bases each). Germline V CDR1 and CDR2: SGHVS, FNYEAQ. The V and J ends lost 4 bases and 5 bases respectively, with 15 bases between them. The CDR3 covers 14 residues. The chain's CDR3 is CASSSEGTWDEQYF. Here the CDR3 DNA reads TGTGCCAGCAGCTCTGAGGGGACGTGGGACGAGCAGTACTTC.

The V call is TRBV6-5, the J call TRBJ2-3; possible D gene TRBD1, 5 bases. The CDR3 loop spans 13 amino acids. Germline lookup yields CDR1 MNHEY and CDR2 SVGAGI. Trimming removed 6 bases at V and 3 bases at J, with 10 bases between. The CDR3 nucleotides are TGTGCCAGCAGCTCGACAGCTACAGATACGCAGTATTTT. It is translated as CASSSTATDTQYF.

The chain links TRBV15 to TRBJ2-3, with a tentative D call TRBD1 (5 bases). Germline V gene lookup returns CDR1 LNHNV and CDR2 YYDKDF (reference sequence). Deletions cut 5 bases from V and 3 bases from J, with 18 bases between. This CDR3 spans 16 amino acids. The CDR3 protein is CATSHGSLGATDTQYF. CDR3 nucleotide sequence: TGTGCCACCAGCCACGGATCGCTTGGGGCAACAGATACGCAGTATTTT. The variable domain in full, with the rest retrieved from reference TRBV15 and TRBJ2-3, is DAMVIQNPRYQVTQFGKPVTLSCSQTLNHNVMYWYQQKSSQAPKLLFHYYDKDFNNEADTPDNFQSRRPNTSFCFLDIRSPGLGDTAMYLCATSHGSLGATDTQYFGPGTRLTVL.

The chain uses TRBV6-2 or TRBV6-3 and TRBJ2-1, with TRBD2 identical over 7 bases. The last part of the DNA fits TRBJ2-7 better; the J call may be wrong. This CDR3 has 16 residues. Germline assignment: CDR1 MNHEY and CDR2 SVGEGT. In nucleotides, the CDR3 is TGTGCCAGCAGGGAGCTAGCGGAGAGCTCCTACAATGAGCAGTACTTC. Its protein product is CASRELAESSYNEQYF.

V gene TRBV4-3 combines with J gene TRBJ2-7; 10 bases match TRBD2. Losses at the gene ends were 1 base for V and 6 bases for J; bases not matched to a gene: 0. CDR3 size: 13 residues. Germline CDR1 LGHNA, CDR2 YSLEER. CDR3 sequence reads: CASSQGTSGEQYF. The CDR3 coding sequence is TGCGCCAGCAGCCAAGGGACTAGCGGCGAGCAGTACTTC.

This rearrangement joins TRBV2 to TRBJ2-2; weak D call: TRBD2 (6 bases). CDR1 is SNHLY, CDR2 FYNNEI, per germline. The CDR3 consists of 15 residues. V was pared by 2 bases and J by 4 bases, with 11 bases between. The CDR3 DNA reads as TGTGCCAGCAGTGAAAACGAGGGAGGCACCGGGGAGCTGTTTTTT. Protein product: CASSENEGGTGELFF.

This clonotype has more than one count but fewer than ten. V usage is TRBV4-1 and J usage is TRBJ2-4; 11 nucleotides align to TRBD1. This CDR3 spans 15 amino acids. Germline CDR1 reads MGHRA; CDR2 reads YSYEKL. The V gene end was trimmed by 4 bases and the J gene end by 7 bases; junction bases not matched to a gene: 6. DNA for the CDR3: TGCGCCAGCAGCCTCCCGGACAGGGGGCCGAACATTCAGTACTTC. Amino acids: CASSLPDRGPNIQYF.

The gene calls are TRBV28 and TRBJ1-1; D not certain. Germline CDR1 is MDHEN and CDR2 is SYDVKM. The CDR3 loop spans 12 amino acids. Trimming cost V 9 bases and J 1 base, with 9 bases left between them. CDR3 in DNA: TGTGCCAGTACGGAGACGAACACTGAAGCTTTCTTT. Translated, it gives CASTETNTEAFF.

The chain links TRBV7-2 to TRBJ2-1; D is possibly TRBD2 (6 bases). From germline, CDR1 is SGHTA and CDR2 FQGNSA. CDR3 length: 14 amino acids. V was clipped by 4 bases and J by 2 bases, with 9 bases between them. The CDR3 nucleotides are TGTGCCAGCAGCTCTGCGGGAACCTACAATGAGCAGTTCTTC. Translating gives CASSSAGTYNEQFF. The full variable domain, rest sourced from reference TRBV7-2 and TRBJ2-1, is GAGVSQSPSNKVTEKGKDVELRCDPISGHTALYWYRQSLGQGLEFLIYFQGNSAPDKSGLPSDRFSAERTGGSVSTLTIQRTQQEDSAVYLCASSSAGTYNEQFFGPGTRLTVL.

The V and J genes are TRBV20-1 and TRBJ2-7; weak D call: TRBD1 (6 bases). The V end lost 3 bases, the J end lost 3 bases, and 18 bases lay between the germline ends. Germline CDR1 and CDR2: DFQATT and SNEGSKA (reference sequence). The CDR3 covers 15 residues. CDR3 loop: CSARKSGHGGYEQYF. The CDR3 region has the DNA TGCAGTGCTAGGAAATCGGGACATGGGGGCTACGAGCAGTACTTC.

This rearrangement joins TRBV4-1 to TRBJ2-1; 9 bases are a match to TRBD2. Germline loops: CDR1 MGHRA, CDR2 YSYEKL. Trimming at V came to 0 bases and at J to 6 bases, leaving 12 bases not matched to a gene. The CDR3 has 18 residues. The CDR3 nucleotides read TGCGCCAGCAGCCAAGAGGGGTGGGGGGGAGCGGGAGGCAATGAGCAGTTCTTC. Protein sequence: CASSQEGWGGAGGNEQFF.